One and the same sample provided the 4 T cell receptor beta chains below, sequenced in a study of T cell repertoires in cytomegalovirus infection. TCRdb analysed the reads with MiXCR anew, one entry per CDR3 protein. The data show 700,000 to 950,000 distinct CDR3 sequences, with over 25% seen just once and around 12% held by the top ten. No antigens are known for them. This material consisted of cultured CD8+ T cells from PBMCs, taken from culture after CMV antigen stimulation. These receptor sequences come from a human donor in good health (CMV status not recorded). Some clones in this sample may be carry-over from other donors' samples.

This clonotype showed up many times. This chain connects TRBV13 to TRBJ2-1; 12 bases agree with TRBD2. After removal of 0 bases from V and 4 bases from J, the junction contained 10 bases not matched to a gene. The CDR3 consists of 19 residues. Germline V lookup: CDR1 PRHDT, CDR2 FYEKMQ (reference sequence). This CDR3 reads CASSLGLAGGRVGYNEQFF. DNA for the CDR3: TGTGCCAGCAGCTTAGGACTAGCGGGGGGACGGGTCGGGTACAATGAGCAGTTCTTC.

In this sample, this clonotype turned up many times. The chain combines TRBV6-2 or TRBV6-3 with TRBJ1-1; D is uncertain. The germline gives CDR1 MNHEY, CDR2 SVGEGT. Between the trimmed V and J ends, which lost 0 bases and 11 bases, there was a span of 16 bases. CDR3 length equals 14 residues. The CDR3 coding sequence is TGTGCCAGCAGTTACTCTCCTCCCTCGACGGTCGCTTTCTTT. Protein product: CASSYSPPSTVAFF.

This chain links TRBV2 with TRBJ2-1; D tentatively fits TRBD1 or TRBD2 (6 bases each). CDR3 length equals 13 residues. Per germline, CDR1 SNHLY and CDR2 FYNNEI. The V gene lost 8 bases and the J gene lost 4 bases, with 12 bases spanning the gap. CDR3 coding DNA: TGTGCCAGCCCGGAGGGGGATTACAATGAGCAGTTCTTC. The encoded protein is CASPEGDYNEQFF.

This clonotype was seen at least ten times. The V gene is TRBV7-2, the J gene TRBJ2-1; perhaps TRBD1 as D (6 bases). The CDR3 loop spans 16 amino acids. V was shortened by 5 bases and J by 10 bases, with 24 bases between the two germline ends. Germline V lookup: CDR1 SGHTA, CDR2 FQGNSA. The CDR3 region has the DNA TGTGCCAGCAGCGAACCCGGGACATGGATACTCGGCGAGCAGTTCTTC. It is translated as CASSEPGTWILGEQFF.